These 2 T cell receptor beta chains originate from one sample sequenced in a study of molecular identifiers for immune sequencing clone quantification. TCRdb called the PCR reads again in MiXCR, with one record for every CDR3 protein. The sample carries roughly 97,000 distinct CDR3 sequences, roughly 24% recorded once. Sequencing was carried out using naive CD8+ T cells from blood, with Jurkat cell RNA spiked in. Subset in this sample: FACS-sorted CD8+CD4-CCR7+CD45RA+ naive T cells. The receptors shown here come from a human donor in good health. Some libraries in this study had Jurkat cell RNA spiked in.

This clonotype was seen more than once but under ten times. This chain uses TRBV12-5 with TRBJ1-1; D is uncertain. Deletions cut 1 base from V and 2 bases from J, with 5 bases between. This CDR3 has 13 amino acids. The germline V gene encodes CDR1 LGHNT and CDR2 FRNRAP. This CDR3 reads CASGLDLNTEAFF. CDR3 nucleotide sequence: TGTGCTAGTGGTTTGGACCTAAACACTGAAGCTTTCTTT.

Many counts were recorded for this clonotype. This chain joins TRBV29-1 and TRBJ2-3; D unclear. Trimming removed 7 bases at V and 11 bases at J, with 13 bases between. This CDR3 region has 10 residues. Germline CDR1 is SQVTM and CDR2 is ANQGSEA. CDR3 region: CSADTGGQYF. In DNA form, the CDR3 reads TGCAGCGCCGACACGGGCGGGCAGTATTTT.